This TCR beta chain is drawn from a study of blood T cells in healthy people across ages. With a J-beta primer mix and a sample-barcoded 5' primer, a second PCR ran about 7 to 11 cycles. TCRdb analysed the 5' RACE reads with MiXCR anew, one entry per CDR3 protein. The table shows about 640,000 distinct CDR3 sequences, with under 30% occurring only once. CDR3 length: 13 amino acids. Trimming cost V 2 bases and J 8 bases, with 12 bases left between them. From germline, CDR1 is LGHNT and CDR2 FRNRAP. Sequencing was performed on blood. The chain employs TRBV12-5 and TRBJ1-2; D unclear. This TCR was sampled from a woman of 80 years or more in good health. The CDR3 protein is CASGLSSTSGYTF. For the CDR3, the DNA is TGTGCTAGTGGTTTGTCCTCGACAAGCGGCTACACCTTC.